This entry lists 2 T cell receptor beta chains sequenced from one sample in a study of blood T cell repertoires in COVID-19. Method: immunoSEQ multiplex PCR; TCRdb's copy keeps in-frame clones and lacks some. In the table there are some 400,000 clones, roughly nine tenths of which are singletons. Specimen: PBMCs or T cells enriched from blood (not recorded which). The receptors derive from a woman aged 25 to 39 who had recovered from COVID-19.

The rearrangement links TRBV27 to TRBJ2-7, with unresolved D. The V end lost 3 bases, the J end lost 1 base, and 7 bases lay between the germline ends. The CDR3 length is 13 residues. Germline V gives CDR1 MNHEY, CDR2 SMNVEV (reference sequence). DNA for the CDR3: TGTGCCAGCAGTTTCCAGGTATCCTACGAGCAGTACTTC. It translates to CASSFQVSYEQYF.

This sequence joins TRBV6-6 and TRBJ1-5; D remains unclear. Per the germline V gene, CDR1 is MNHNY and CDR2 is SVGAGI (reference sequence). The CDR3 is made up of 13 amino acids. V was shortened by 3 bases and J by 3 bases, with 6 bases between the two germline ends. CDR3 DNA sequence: TGTGCCAGCAGTTATGGAGCCAATCAGCCCCAGCATTTT. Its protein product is CASSYGANQPQHF.